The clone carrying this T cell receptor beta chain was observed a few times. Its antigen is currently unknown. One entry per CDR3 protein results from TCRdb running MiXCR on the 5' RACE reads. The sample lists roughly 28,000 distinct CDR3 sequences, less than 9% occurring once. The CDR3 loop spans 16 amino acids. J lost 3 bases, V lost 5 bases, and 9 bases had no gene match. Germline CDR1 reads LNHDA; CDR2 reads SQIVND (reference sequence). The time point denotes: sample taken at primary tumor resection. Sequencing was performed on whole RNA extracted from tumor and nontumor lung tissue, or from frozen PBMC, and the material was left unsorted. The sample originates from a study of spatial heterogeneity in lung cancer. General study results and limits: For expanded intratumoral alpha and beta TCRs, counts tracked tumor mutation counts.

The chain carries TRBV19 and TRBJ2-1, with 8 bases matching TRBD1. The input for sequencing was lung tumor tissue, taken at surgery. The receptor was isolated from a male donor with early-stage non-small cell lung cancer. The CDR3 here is CASSSKRDRYYNEQFF. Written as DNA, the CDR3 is TGTGCCAGTAGTTCAAAACGGGACAGGTACTACAATGAGCAGTTCTTC.